The next 14 T cell receptor beta chains were all read from a single sample in a study of blood T cells in healthy people across ages. Sample-barcoded 5' priming and a J-beta primer mix drove a second PCR of about 6 to 12 cycles. TCRdb reanalysed the 5' RACE reads using MiXCR and keeps one entry per CDR3 protein. The sample has approximately 900,000 distinct CDR3 sequences; roughly 50% are singletons. Sequenced: blood. All receptors come from a man aged 25 to 40 in good health.

As to this clonotype: The junction shows a germline mismatch at one end, possibly a read error. V and J are TRBV30 and TRBJ2-5, with TRBD1 matching over 8 bases. Germline V lookup: CDR1 GTSNPN, CDR2 SVGIG (reference sequence). This CDR3 is built from 11 residues. DNA of the CDR3: TGTGCCGGGAGCCGGGGACAGGTGCAGTACTTC. Its protein is CAGSRGQVQYF.

There are many counts of this clonotype. The chain is built from TRBV18 and TRBJ2-1; TRBD2 might be the D (5 bases). This CDR3 contains 15 residues. The ends were cut back, 5 bases at V and 1 base at J, with 12 bases in the middle. CDR1 and CDR2 (germline): KGHSH, LQKENI. CDR3 region: CASSEGRTSYNEQFF. CDR3 coding DNA: TGTGCCAGCTCAGAAGGACGGACTTCCTACAATGAGCAGTTCTTC.

This clonotype was seen a handful of times. V usage is TRBV12-3 or TRBV12-4 and J usage is TRBJ2-2; unclear D gene. Trimming removed 1 base at V and 2 bases at J, with 5 bases between. The CDR3 contains 14 residues. CDR3 nucleotide sequence: TGTGCCAGCAGTTTAGTTGCAAACACCGGGGAGCTGTTTTTT. Translation gives CASSLVANTGELFF.

V gene TRBV5-4 combines with J gene TRBJ2-1; D gene uncertain. Germline lookup yields CDR1 SGHNT and CDR2 YYREEE (reference sequence). V was pared by 0 bases and J by 3 bases, with 7 bases between. There are 14 residues in the CDR3. CDR3 DNA sequence: TGTGCCAGCAGCTTGGAGGGAAACTACAATGAGCAGTTCTTC. It specifies CASSLEGNYNEQFF.

This chain uses TRBV5-6 with TRBJ1-3; 9 bases align to TRBD1. V lost 3 bases and J lost 3; bases outside the gene matches: 4. This CDR3 contains 15 residues. Germline V CDR1 and CDR2: SGHDT, YYEEEE. The CDR3 coding sequence is TGTGCCAGCAGCTGGCCGGGACAGGGTGGAAACACCATATATTTT. Protein product: CASSWPGQGGNTIYF. The full variable domain, its missing parts supplied by reference TRBV5-6 and TRBJ1-3, is DAGVTQSPTHLIKTRGQQVTLRCSPKSGHDTVSWYQQALGQGPQFIFQYYEEEERQRGNFPDRFSGHQFPNYSSELNVNALLLGDSALYLCASSWPGQGGNTIYFGEGSWLTVV.

The chain is built from TRBV2 and TRBJ2-3, with 14 positions matching TRBD2. V lost 6 bases and J lost 2; bases outside the gene matches: 4. This CDR3 spans 16 amino acids. In germline, CDR1 is SNHLY, CDR2 FYNNEI. The CDR3 is CASRRLAGGYTDTQYF. Here the CDR3 DNA reads TGTGCCAGCAGAAGACTAGCGGGGGGGTACACAGATACGCAGTATTTT.

This clonotype was found a few times. This rearrangement joins TRBV5-1 to TRBJ2-5; maybe TRBD2 (6 bases). V was cut by 4 bases and J by 4 bases, with 20 bases left in between. CDR3 length: 16 residues. Germline V gene lookup returns CDR1 SGHRS and CDR2 YFSETQ. CDR3 sequence reads: CASSPEGLAQIETQYF. The CDR3 coding sequence is TGCGCCAGCAGCCCGGAAGGGCTAGCGCAAATAGAGACCCAGTACTTC.

In its sample, this clonotype was seen a few times. The chain joins TRBV7-9 to TRBJ1-1; D is unclear. The V end lost 5 bases, the J end lost 4 bases, and 11 bases lay between the germline ends. The CDR3 extends over 13 amino acids. In germline, CDR1 is SEHNR, CDR2 FQNEAQ (reference sequence). The CDR3 region is CASSPSGSTEAFF. DNA of the CDR3: TGTGCCAGCAGCCCCTCCGGGAGCACTGAAGCTTTCTTT.

V usage is TRBV7-9 and J usage is TRBJ2-3; D is possibly TRBD2 (7 bases). The CDR3 sequence is 16 residues long. The germline gives CDR1 SEHNR, CDR2 FQNEAQ (reference sequence). With 2 bases removed from V and 0 bases from J, the gap between germline ends came to 12 bases. This CDR3 is CASSLMEGGSTDTQYF. CDR3 nucleotide sequence: TGTGCCAGCAGCTTAATGGAGGGGGGGAGCACAGATACGCAGTATTTT.

This clonotype has just a few counts. The V and J genes are TRBV12-3 or TRBV12-4 and TRBJ1-2; D unresolved. The CDR3 runs 13 residues. V lost 2 bases to trimming and J lost 0 bases, with 4 bases between them. The CDR3 region is CASSLHPNYGYTF. For the CDR3, the DNA is TGTGCCAGCAGTTTACACCCTAACTATGGCTACACCTTC.

This clonotype has just one count. The chain carries TRBV20-1 and TRBJ2-7, with TRBD2 matching 8 bases. CDR1 is DFQATT, CDR2 SNEGSKA, per germline (reference sequence). Losses at the gene ends were 4 bases for V and 2 bases for J; bases not matched to a gene: 4. The CDR3 extends over 13 amino acids. The DNA of the CDR3 is TGCAGTGCTACCAGACTAGCGACCTACGAGCAGTACTTC. It yields the protein CSATRLATYEQYF.

This sequence joins TRBV7-2 and TRBJ1-5, with 7 bases matching TRBD1. V lost 5 bases, J lost 4 bases, and 8 bases stayed unmatched. Germline-derived CDR1 and CDR2 are SGHTA and FQGNSA. The CDR3 spans 15 residues. CDR3 region: CASSRTGQTNQPQHF. The CDR3 DNA reads as TGTGCCAGCAGCCGGACGGGACAGACTAATCAGCCCCAGCATTTT.

V gene TRBV30 combines with J gene TRBJ1-6, with a weak D call TRBD1 (6 bases). Trimming left V 5 bases short and J 4 bases short, with 15 bases between. The CDR3 covers 15 residues. Germline assignment: CDR1 GTSNPN and CDR2 SVGIG (reference sequence). DNA of the CDR3: TGTGCCTGGGTCCCCCAGGGGAGGTATAATTCACCCCTCCACTTT. Residues: CAWVPQGRYNSPLHF.

CDR3 amino acids: CASKTQSGGWGTQYF. The CDR3 DNA sequence: TGTGCCAGCAAAACTCAAAGCGGGGGGTGGGGTACGCAGTATTTT. The V gene is TRBV5-6, the J gene TRBJ2-3; 9 bases are a match to TRBD2. V lost 6 bases and J lost 8; bases outside the gene matches: 13. Per the germline V gene, CDR1 is SGHDT and CDR2 is YYEEEE. The CDR3 consists of 15 residues.